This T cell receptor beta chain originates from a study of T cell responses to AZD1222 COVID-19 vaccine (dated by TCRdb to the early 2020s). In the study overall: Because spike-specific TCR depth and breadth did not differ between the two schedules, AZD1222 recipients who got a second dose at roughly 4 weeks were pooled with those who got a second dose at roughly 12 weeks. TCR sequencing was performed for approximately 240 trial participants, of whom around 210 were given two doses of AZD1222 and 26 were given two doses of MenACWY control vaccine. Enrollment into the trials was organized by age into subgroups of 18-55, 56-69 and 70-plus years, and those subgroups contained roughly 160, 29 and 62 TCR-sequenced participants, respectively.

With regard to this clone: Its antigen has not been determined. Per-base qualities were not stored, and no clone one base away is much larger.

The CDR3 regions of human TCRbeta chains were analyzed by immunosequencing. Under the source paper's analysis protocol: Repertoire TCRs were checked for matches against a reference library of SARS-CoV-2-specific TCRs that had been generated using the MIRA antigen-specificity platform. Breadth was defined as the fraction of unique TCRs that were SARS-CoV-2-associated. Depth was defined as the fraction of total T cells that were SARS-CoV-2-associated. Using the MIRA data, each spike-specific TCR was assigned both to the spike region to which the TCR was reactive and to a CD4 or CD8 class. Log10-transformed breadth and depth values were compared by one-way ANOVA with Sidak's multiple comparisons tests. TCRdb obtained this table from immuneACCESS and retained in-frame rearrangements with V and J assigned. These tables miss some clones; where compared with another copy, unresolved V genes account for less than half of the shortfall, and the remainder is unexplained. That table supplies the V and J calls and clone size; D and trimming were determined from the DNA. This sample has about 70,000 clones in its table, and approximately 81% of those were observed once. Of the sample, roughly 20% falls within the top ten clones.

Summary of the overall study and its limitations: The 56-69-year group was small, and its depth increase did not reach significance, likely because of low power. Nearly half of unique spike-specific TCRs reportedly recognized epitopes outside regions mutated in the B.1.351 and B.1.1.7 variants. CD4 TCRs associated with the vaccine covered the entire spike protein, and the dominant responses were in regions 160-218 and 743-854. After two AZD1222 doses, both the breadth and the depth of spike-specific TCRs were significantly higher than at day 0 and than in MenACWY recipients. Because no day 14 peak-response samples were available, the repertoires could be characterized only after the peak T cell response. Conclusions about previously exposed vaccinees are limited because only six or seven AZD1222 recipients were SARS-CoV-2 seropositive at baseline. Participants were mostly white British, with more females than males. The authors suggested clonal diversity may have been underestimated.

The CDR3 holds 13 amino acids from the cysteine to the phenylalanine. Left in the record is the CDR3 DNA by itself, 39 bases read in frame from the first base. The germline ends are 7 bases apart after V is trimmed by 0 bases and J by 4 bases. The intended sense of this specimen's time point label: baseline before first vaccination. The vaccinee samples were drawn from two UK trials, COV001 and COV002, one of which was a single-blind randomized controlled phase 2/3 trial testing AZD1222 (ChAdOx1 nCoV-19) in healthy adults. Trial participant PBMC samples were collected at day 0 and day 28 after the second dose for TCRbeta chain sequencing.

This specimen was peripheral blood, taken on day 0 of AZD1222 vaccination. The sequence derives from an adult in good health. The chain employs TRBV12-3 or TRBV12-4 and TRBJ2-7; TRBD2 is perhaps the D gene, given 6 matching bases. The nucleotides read TGTGCCAGCAGTTTAGCGGGGGGTTACGAGCAGTACTTC. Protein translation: CASSLAGGYEQYF.